The TCR beta chain under discussion was sequenced for a study of OX40 agonist ivuxolimab in advanced cancers. CDR1 is SGHRS and CDR2 is YFSETQ in the germline V gene. The V end was cut by 5 bases, the J end by 6 bases, with 21 bases between. The length of the CDR3 is 16 residues. This clone was counted between two and nine times. The method was immunoSEQ multiplex PCR; TCRdb's version includes in-frame clones alone and lacks a portion of them. The sample lists more than 75,000 clones, less than 90% occurring once. This TCR came from an adult with an advanced solid tumor such as melanoma, head and neck, liver or kidney cancer. The sequenced sample was CD4+ or CD8+ T cells sorted from blood, obtained in a trial of the OX40 agonist ivuxolimab. The V gene is TRBV5-1, the J gene TRBJ2-1, with D hard to call. The CDR3 here is CASRIREATLANEQFF. The DNA for the CDR3 is TGCGCCAGCAGAATCCGAGAAGCGACCTTAGCCAATGAGCAGTTCTTC.